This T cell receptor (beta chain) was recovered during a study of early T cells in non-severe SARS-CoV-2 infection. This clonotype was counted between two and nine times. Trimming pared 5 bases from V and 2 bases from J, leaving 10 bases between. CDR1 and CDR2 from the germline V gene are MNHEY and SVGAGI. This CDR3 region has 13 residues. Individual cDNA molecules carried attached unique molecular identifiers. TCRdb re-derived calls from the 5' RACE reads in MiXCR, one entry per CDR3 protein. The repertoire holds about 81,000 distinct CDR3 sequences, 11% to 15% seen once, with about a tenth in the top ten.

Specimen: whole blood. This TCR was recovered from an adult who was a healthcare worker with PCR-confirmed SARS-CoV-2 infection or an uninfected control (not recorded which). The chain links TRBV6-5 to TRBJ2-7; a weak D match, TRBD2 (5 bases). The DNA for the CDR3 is TGTGCCAGCAGTCCGGACTGGACCTACGAGCAGTACTTC. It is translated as CASSPDWTYEQYF.